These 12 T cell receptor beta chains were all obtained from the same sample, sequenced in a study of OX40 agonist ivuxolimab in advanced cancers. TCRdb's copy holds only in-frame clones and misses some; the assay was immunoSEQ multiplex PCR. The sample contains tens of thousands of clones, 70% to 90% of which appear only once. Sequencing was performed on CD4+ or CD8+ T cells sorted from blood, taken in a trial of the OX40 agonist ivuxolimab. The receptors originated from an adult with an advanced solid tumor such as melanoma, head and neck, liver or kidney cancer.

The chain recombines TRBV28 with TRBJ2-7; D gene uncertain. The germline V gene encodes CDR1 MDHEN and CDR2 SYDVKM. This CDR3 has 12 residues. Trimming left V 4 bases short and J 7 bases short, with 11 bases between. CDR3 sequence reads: CASSSGVREQYF. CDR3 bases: TGTGCCAGCAGTTCTGGCGTGCGTGAGCAGTACTTC.

The CDR3 DNA sequence: TGCAGCGTTTTATTGGGACTAGCGGGCCTCACAGATACGCAGTATTTT. Translation gives CSVLLGLAGLTDTQYF. The chain links TRBV29-1 to TRBJ2-3; 12 nucleotides match TRBD2. CDR3 length: 16 amino acids. The trim removed 5 bases at V and 2 bases at J, leaving 8 bases unmatched. Germline CDR1 is SQVTM and CDR2 is ANQGSEA.

The CDR3 loop is CASSLNGRGIGELFF. CDR3 sequence (DNA): TGTGCCAGCAGCTTAAACGGGAGAGGGATCGGGGAGCTGTTTTTT. The chain couples TRBV7-3 to TRBJ2-2; D possibly corresponds to TRBD2 (6 bases). Germline CDR1 and CDR2: SGHTA and FQGTGA. V was pared by 1 base and J by 7 bases, with 13 bases between. The CDR3 is made up of 15 amino acids.

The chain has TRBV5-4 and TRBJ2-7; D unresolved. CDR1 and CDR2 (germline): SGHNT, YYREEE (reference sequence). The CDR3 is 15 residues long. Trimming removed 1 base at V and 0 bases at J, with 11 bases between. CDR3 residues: CASSLRAPSSYEQYF. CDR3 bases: TGTGCCAGCAGCTTGAGAGCGCCTAGCTCCTACGAGCAGTACTTC.

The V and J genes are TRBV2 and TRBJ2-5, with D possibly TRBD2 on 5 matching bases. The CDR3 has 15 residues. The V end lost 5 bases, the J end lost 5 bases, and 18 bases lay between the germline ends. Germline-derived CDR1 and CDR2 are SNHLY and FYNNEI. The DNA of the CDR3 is TGTGCCAGCAGTAACGGGATCCCCGCCGCGGAGACCCAGTACTTC. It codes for CASSNGIPAAETQYF.

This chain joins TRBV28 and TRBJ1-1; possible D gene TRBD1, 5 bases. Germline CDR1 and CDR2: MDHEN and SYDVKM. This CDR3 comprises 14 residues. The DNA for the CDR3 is TGTGCAGTAGGGGTAACGGAGACGGGCACTGAAGCTTTCTTT. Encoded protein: CAVGVTETGTEAFF.

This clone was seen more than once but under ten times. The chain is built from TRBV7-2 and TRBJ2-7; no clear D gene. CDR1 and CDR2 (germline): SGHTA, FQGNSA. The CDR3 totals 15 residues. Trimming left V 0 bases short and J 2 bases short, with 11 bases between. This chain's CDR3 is CASSLAETPTYEQYF. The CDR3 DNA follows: TGTGCCAGCAGCTTAGCCGAGACACCCACCTACGAGCAGTACTTC.

CDR3 nucleotide sequence: TGTGCCAGTAGTCGGACAGGGGGCGCGGGTAGCAATCAGCCCCAGCATTTT. It codes for CASSRTGGAGSNQPQHF. The chain combines TRBV19 with TRBJ1-5; 11 nucleotides align to TRBD1. V shed 5 bases and J 0 bases; nucleotides not matched to a gene: 6. The CDR3 contains 17 residues. Germline CDR1 and CDR2: LNHDA and SQIVND (reference sequence).

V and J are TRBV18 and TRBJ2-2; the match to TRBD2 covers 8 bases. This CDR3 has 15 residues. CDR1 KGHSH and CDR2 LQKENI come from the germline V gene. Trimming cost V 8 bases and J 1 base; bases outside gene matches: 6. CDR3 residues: CASRLSGRNTGELFF. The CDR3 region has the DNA TGTGCCAGCCGGTTGAGCGGGAGGAACACCGGGGAGCTGTTTTTT.

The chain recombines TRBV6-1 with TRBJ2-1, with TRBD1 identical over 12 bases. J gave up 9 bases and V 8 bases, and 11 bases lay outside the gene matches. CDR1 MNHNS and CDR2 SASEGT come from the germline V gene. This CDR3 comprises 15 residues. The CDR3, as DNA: TGTGCCAGCTGCAGGGACAGGGGGCGCGGGGGTGAGCAGTTCTTC. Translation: CASCRDRGRGGEQFF.

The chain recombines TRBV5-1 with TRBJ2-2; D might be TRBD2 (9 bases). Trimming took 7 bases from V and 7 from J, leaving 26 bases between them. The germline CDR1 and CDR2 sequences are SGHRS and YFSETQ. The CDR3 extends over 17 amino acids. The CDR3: CASSGTGGLAIGGELFF. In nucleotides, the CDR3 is TGCGCCAGCTCTGGAACAGGGGGACTAGCCATAGGCGGGGAGCTGTTTTTT.

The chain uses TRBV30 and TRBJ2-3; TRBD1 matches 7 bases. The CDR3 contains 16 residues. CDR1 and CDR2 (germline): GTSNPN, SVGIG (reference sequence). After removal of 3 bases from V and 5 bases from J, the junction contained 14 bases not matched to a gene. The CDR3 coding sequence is TGTGCCTGGAGAGAAGCCTCCGTGAACAGGGGAGATACGCAGTATTTT. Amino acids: CAWREASVNRGDTQYF.